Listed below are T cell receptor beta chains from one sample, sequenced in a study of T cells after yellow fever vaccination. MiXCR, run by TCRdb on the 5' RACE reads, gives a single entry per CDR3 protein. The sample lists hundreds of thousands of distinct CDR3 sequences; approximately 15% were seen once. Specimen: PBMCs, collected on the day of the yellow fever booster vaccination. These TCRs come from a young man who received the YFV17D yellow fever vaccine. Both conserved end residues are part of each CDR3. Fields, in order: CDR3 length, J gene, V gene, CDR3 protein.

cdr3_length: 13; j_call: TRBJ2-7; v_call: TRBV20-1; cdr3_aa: CSARETGTYEQYF
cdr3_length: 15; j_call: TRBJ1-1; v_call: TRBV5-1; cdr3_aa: CASSLEGSEYTEAFF
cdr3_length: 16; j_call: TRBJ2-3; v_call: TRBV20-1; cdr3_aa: CSARSTSGPTGDTQYF
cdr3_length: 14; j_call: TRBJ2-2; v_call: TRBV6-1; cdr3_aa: CASRSPSTVGELFF
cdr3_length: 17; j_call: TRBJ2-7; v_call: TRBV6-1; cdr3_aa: CASRTFGLADSSYEQYF
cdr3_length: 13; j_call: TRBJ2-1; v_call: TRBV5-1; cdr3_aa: CASSAGLNNEQFF
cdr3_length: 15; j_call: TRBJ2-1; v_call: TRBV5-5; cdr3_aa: CASRPDRYSYNEQFF
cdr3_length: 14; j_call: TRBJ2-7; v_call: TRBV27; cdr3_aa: CASSQPGGLYEQYF
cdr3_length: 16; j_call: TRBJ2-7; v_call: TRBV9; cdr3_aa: CASSPSSGQSSYEQYF
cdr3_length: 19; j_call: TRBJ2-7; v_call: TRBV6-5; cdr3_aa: CASSYSYSATSGRAGEQYF
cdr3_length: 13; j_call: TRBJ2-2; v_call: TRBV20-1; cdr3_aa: CSATGGSTGELFF
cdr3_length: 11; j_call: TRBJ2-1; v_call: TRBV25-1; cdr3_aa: CASRGAGEQFF
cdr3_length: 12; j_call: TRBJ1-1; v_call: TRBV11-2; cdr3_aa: CASSLDPTEAFF
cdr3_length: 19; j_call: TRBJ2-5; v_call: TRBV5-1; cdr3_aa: CASSKTLTGIRFTAETQYF
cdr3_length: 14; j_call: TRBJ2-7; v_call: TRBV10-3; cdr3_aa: CAISGGPGSYEQYF